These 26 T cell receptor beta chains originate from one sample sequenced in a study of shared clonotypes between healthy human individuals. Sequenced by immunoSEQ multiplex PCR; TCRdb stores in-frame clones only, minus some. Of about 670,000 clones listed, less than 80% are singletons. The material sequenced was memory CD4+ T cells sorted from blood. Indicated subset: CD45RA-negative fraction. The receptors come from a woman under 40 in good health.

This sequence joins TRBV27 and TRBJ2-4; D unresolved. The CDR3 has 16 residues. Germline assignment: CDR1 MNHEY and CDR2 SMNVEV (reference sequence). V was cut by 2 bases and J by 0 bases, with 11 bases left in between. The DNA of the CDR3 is TGTGCCAGCAGTTTACTCGGGTCGGAAGCCAAAAACATTCAGTACTTC. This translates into CASSLLGSEAKNIQYF.

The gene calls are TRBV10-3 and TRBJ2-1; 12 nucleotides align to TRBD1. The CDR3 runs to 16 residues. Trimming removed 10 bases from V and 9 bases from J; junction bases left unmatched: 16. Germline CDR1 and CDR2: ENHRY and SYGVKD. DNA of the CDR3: TGTGCCACCAAGCCCCTGGAGGGACAGGGGGCGGGTGAGCAGTTCTTC. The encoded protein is CATKPLEGQGAGEQFF.

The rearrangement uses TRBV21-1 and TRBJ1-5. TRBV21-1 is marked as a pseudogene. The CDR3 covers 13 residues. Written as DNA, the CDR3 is TGTGCCAGCAGCAAAGTCCCCAATCAGCCCCAGCATTTT. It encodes CASSKVPNQPQHF.

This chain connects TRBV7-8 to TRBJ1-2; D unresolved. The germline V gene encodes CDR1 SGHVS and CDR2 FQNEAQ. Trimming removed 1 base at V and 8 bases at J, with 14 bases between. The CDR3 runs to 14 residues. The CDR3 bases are TGTGCCAGCAGCTTAGAGGGCAAATATACCGGCTACACCTTC. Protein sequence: CASSLEGKYTGYTF.

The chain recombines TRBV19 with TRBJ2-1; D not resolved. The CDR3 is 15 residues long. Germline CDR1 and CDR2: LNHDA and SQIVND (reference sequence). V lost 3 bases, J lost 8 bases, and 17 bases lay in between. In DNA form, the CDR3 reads TGTGCCAGTAGTATGGAAAGTCTATATAGAGATGAGCAGTTCTTC. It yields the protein CASSMESLYRDEQFF.

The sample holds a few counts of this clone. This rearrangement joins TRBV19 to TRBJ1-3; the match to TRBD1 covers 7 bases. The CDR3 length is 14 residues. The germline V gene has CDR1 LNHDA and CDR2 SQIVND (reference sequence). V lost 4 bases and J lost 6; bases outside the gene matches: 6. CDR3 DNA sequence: TGTGCCAGTAGTACTCCGGGACAGAAAAACACCATATATTTT. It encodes CASSTPGQKNTIYF.

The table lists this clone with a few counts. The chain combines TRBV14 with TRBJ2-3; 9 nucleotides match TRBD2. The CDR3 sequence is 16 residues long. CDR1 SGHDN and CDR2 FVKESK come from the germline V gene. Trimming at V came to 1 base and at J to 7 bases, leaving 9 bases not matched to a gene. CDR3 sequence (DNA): TGTGCCAGCAGCCAAGTGGCGGGAGGGCCGGTGTATACGCAGTATTTT. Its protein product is CASSQVAGGPVYTQYF.

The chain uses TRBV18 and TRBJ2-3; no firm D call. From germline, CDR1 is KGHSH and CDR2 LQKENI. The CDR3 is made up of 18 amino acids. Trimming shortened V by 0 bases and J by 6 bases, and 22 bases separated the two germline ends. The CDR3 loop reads CASSPPGAAATHPDTQYF. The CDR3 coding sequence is TGTGCCAGCTCACCACCCGGCGCGGCAGCGACCCACCCCGATACGCAGTATTTT.

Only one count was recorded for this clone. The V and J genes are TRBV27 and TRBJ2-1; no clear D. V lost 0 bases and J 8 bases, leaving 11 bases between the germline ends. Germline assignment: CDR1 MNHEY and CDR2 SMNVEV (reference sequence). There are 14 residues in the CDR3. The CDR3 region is CASSLSRPGDEQFF. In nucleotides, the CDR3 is TGTGCCAGCAGTTTATCAAGACCGGGCGATGAGCAGTTCTTC.

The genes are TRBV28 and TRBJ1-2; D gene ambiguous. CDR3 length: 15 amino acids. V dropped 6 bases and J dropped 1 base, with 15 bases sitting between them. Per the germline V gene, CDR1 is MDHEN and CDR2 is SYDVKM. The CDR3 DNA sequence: TGTGCCAGCAGCACCCCGACAAGCTATAACTATGGCTACACCTTC. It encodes CASSTPTSYNYGYTF.

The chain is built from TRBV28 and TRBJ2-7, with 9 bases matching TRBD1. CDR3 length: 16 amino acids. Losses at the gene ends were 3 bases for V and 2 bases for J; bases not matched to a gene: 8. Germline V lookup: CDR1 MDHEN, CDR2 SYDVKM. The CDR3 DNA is TGTGCCAGCAGTTTCCCGACAGGGGGTCTTCCCTACGAGCAGTACTTC. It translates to CASSFPTGGLPYEQYF.

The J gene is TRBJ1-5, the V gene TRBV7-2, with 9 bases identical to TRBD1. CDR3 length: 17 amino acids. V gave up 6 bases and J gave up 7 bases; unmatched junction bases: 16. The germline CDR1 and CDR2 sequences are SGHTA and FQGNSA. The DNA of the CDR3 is TGTGCCAGCAGGGGTCTGATGAGGGACAGGGTTGACCAGCCCCAGCATTTT. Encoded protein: CASRGLMRDRVDQPQHF.

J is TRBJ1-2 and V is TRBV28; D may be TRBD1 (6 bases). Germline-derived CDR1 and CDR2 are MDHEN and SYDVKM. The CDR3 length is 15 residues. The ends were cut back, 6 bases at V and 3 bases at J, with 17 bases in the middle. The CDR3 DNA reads TGTGCCAGCAGCCCAGGTGGGGGCGCGGACTATGGCTACACCTTC. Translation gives CASSPGGGADYGYTF.

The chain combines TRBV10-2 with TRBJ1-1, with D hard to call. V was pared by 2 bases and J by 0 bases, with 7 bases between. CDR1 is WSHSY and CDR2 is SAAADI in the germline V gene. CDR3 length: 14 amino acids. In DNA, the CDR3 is TGCGCCAGCAGTGAGGCGTACATGAACACTGAAGCTTTCTTT. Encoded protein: CASSEAYMNTEAFF.

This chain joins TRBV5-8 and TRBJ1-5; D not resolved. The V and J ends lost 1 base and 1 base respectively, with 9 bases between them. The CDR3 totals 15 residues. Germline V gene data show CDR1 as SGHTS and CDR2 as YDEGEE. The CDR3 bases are TGTGCCAGCAGCTTGTATTCGATGAGCAATCAGCCCCAGCATTTT. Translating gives CASSLYSMSNQPQHF.

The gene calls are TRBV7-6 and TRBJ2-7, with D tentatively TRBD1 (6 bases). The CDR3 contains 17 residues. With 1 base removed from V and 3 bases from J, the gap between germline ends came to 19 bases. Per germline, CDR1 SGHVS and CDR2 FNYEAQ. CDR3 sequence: CASSLGFSQGLGYEQYF. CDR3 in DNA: TGTGCCAGCAGCTTAGGCTTCAGCCAGGGGTTGGGCTACGAGCAGTACTTC.

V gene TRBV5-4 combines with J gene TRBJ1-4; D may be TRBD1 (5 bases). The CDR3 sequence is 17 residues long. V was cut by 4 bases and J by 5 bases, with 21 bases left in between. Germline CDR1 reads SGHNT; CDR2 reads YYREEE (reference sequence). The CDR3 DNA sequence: TGTGCCAGCAGCACCCAACCTGGGGCAGGACTAAATGAAAAACTGTTTTTT. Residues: CASSTQPGAGLNEKLFF.

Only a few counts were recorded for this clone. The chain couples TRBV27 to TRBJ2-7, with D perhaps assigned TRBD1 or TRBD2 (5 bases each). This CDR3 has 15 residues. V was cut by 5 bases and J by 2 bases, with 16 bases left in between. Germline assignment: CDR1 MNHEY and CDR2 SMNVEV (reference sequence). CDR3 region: CASSKRPGPTYEQYF. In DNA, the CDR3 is TGTGCCAGCAGTAAAAGACCGGGACCCACCTACGAGCAGTACTTC.

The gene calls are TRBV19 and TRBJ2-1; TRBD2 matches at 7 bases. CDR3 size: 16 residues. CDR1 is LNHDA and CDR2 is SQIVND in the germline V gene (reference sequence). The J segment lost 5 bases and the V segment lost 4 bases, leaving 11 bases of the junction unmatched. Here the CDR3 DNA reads TGTGCCAGTAGTAATTTACGGGGCCTAGCGGACAATGAGCAGTTCTTC. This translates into CASSNLRGLADNEQFF. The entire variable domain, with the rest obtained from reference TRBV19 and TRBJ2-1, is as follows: DGGITQSPKYLFRKEGQNVTLSCEQNLNHDAMYWYRQDPGQGLRLIYYSQIVNDFQKGDIAEGYSVSREKKESFPLTVTSAQKNPTAFYLCASSNLRGLADNEQFFGPGTRLTVL.

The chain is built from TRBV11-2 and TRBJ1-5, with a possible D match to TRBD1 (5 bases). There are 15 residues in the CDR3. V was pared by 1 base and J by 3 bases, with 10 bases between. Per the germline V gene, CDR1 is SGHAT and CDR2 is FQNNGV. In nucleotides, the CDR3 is TGTGCCAGCAGCTTAGTCTCAGGGTTCAATCAGCCCCAGCATTTT. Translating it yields CASSLVSGFNQPQHF.

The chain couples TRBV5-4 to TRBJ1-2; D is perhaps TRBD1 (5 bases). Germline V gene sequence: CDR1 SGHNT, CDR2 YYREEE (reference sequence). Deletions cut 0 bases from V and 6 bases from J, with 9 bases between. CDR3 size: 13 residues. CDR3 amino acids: CASSLGARDGYTF. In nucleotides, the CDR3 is TGTGCCAGCAGCTTGGGGGCCAGGGATGGCTACACCTTC.

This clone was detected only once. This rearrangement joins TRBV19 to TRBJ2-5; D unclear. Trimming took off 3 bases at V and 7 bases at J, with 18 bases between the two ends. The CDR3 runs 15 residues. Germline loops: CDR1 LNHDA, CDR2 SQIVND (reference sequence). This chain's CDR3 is CASSIGFSSDGTQYF. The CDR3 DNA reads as TGTGCCAGTAGTATCGGCTTCTCTAGTGATGGGACCCAGTACTTC.

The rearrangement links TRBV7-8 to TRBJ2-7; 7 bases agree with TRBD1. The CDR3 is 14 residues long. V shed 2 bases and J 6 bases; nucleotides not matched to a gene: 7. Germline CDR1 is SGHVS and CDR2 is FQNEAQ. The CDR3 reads CASSLFQQGPEQYF. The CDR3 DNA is TGTGCCAGCAGCTTATTCCAACAGGGGCCCGAGCAGTACTTC.

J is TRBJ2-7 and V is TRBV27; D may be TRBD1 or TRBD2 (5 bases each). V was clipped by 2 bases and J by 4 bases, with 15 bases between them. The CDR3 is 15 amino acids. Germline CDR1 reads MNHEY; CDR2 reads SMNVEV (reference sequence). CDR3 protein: CASSLRGSPGYEQYF. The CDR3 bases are TGTGCCAGCAGTTTAAGGGGAAGCCCGGGGTACGAGCAGTACTTC.

CDR3 protein: CASSLEGVYGYTF. The CDR3 DNA reads as TGTGCCAGCAGTTTAGAGGGGGTGTATGGCTACACCTTC. J is TRBJ1-2 and V is TRBV27; a possible D gene is TRBD1 (6 bases). Germline assignment: CDR1 MNHEY and CDR2 SMNVEV (reference sequence). Trimming left V 2 bases short and J 5 bases short, with 9 bases between. The CDR3 totals 13 residues.

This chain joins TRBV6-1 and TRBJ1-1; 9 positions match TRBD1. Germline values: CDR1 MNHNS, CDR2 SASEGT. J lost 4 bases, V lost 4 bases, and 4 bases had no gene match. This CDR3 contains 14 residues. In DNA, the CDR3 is TGTGCCAGCAGTGCTGGGGACAGGGTCACTGAAGCTTTCTTT. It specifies CASSAGDRVTEAFF.